What follows is one TCR beta chain and its context. The antigen is undetermined. This specimen comes from a study of CD8+ T cells in alopecia areata. Overall study: Each day, treated patients took oral tofacitinib twice, at 5 to 10 mg per dose. People stayed on tofacitinib for 6 to 18 months, then stopped the drug for 6 months. Findings and caveats of the study: Tofacitinib yielded significantly lower scalp clonality and fewer expanded CD8+ clones among the top 100.

The germline V and J ends were trimmed by 6 bases and 0 bases, with 14 bases remaining between them. The CDR3 totals 15 residues. The germline V gene encodes CDR1 SQVTM and CDR2 ANQGSEA. It was cDNA, reverse transcribed from extracted RNA, that served as the sequencing template. Method: immunoSEQ multiplex PCR; TCRdb's copy keeps in-frame clones and lacks some. The data contain roughly 200,000 clones, 50% to 60% of them singletons. Treatment described: oral pan-JAK inhibitor, 5-10 mg twice daily. PBMCs, the starting material, were the source of sorted CD4+ and CD8+ T cells. The V and J genes are TRBV29-1 and TRBJ2-2; perhaps D is TRBD1 or TRBD2 (5 bases each). The clonotype originates from a human donor with alopecia areata. The sample was CD4+ T cells sorted from blood, taken at week 4, from a patient treated with tofacitinib. The CDR3 region is CSVSKGRSNTGELFF. The CDR3 DNA follows: TGCAGCGTATCTAAGGGACGTTCGAACACCGGGGAGCTGTTTTTT.